This record looks at one TCR beta chain sequence and its context. Its antigen remains unidentified. Base quality data are lacking; no much larger clone is found one base away. Patients with autoimmune disease history or receiving systemic immunosuppression were excluded from the trial. Peripheral blood for TCR sequencing was collected from all dose cohorts at baseline, on cycle 4 day 1, and on cycle 7 day 1. Samples were obtained from an open-label, multicenter, first-in-human phase I dose-escalation trial of ivuxolimab. The trial enrolled adults with locally advanced or metastatic head and neck squamous cell, hepatocellular, melanoma or renal cell carcinoma. Before TCR sequencing, CD4+ T cells and CD8+ T cells were sorted from peripheral blood as separate populations. From the cysteine through the phenylalanine, the CDR3 covers 14 amino acids. Only the CDR3 portion is preserved as DNA: 42 bases, with reading frame beginning at the first base. V loses 5 bases at its end and J loses 15 bases; junction bases beyond the gene matches: 16. Sequences MDHEN (CDR1) and SYDVKM (CDR2) are obtained from the germline V gene.

This sample was taken from a study of OX40 agonist ivuxolimab in advanced cancers. A note on the overall study: Ivuxolimab, which targeted the costimulatory receptor OX40 (CD134), was an agonistic, fully human IgG2 monoclonal antibody. Of the roughly 52 dose-escalation patients, hepatocellular carcinoma was present in roughly 19, melanoma in about 15, renal cell carcinoma in 9 and head and neck cancer in 9. The monotherapy dose-escalation portion (N ≈ 52 patients) of the phase I ivuxolimab trial is reported in the paper. The dose-escalation cohort was roughly 83% male with a mean age of about 54 years, ranging from roughly 20 to 80. Intravenous ivuxolimab was administered to patients every 2 weeks at six dose levels: 0.01, 0.1, 0.3, 1.5, 3 and 10 mg/kg. Patients were allowed to have had prior anti-PD-1, anti-PD-L1 or anti-CTLA-4 therapy, and approximately 39% of the dose-escalation patients had been treated with checkpoint inhibitors. Partial responses were achieved by three dose-escalation patients, of whom one had hepatocellular carcinoma and two had cutaneous melanoma. The purpose of peripheral TCRbeta sequencing was to test whether ivuxolimab changed TCR sequence diversity and led to clonal T-cell expansion.

What the study reported, not specific to this receptor: In the 0.1-3.0 mg/kg groups, partial responders were among the patients with the lowest normalized peripheral clonal expansion, particularly in CD8+ T cells. Antigen specificity was not determined for the clonally expanded peripheral T cells. On average, CD8+ T cells showed more expanded clones than CD4+ T cells after ivuxolimab. Low levels of normalized T-cell clonal expansion were also seen in some patients who did not respond. At doses of 0.1 to 3.0 mg/kg, clonal expansion of both CD4+ and CD8+ blood T cells was observed from baseline to week 6.

Genomic DNA was extracted from sorted cells for sequencing of the TCRbeta CDR3 region. TCRbeta CDR3 regions were sequenced using the immunoSEQ Assay. The table comes from immuneACCESS by way of TCRdb, which keeps in-frame sequences with V and J called. Part of the clones is missing from these tables; in studies checked, under half for an unresolved V gene and the rest for unknown reasons. The sample table holds over 55,000 clones, of which 75% to 95% were seen once. In total, the top ten clones hold 14% to 15% of the sample. The rearrangement combines TRBV28 with TRBJ2-1; the central 7 bases match TRBD2. The specimen comprised CD4+ or CD8+ T cells sorted from blood, sampled in a trial of the OX40 agonist ivuxolimab. This sequence originates from an adult with an advanced solid tumor such as melanoma, head and neck, liver or kidney cancer. The CDR3: CASSLALSGLLWFF. The DNA is as follows: TGTGCCAGCAGTCTCGCACTTAGCGGGTTGCTGTGGTTCTTC.